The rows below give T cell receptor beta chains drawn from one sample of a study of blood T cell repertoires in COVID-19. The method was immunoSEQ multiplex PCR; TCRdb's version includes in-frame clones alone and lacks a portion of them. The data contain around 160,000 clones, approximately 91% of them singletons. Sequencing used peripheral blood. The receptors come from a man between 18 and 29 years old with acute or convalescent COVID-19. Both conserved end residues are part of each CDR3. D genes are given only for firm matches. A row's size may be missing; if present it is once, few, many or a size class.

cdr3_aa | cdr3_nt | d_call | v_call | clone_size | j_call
CASSRLGTEGKFF | TGCGCCAGCAGCCGTCTGGGGACTGAGGGAAAGTTCTTC | - | TRBV5-1 | - | TRBJ2-1
CASSFASLGLAPPEQYF | TGTGCCAGCAGCTTTGCATCCTTGGGACTAGCGCCGCCCGAGCAGTACTTC | TRBD2 | TRBV5-4 | - | TRBJ2-7
CASPPGGGGTEAFF | TGTGCCTCCCCCCCGGGGGGCGGCGGGACTGAAGCTTTCTTT | - | TRBV6-5 | - | TRBJ1-1
CASSVAGTGYSGNTIYF | TGTGCCAGCAGCGTAGCCGGGACAGGTTACTCTGGAAACACCATATATTTT | TRBD1 | TRBV9 | - | TRBJ1-3
CSVADRGYNEQFF | TGCAGCGTTGCGGACAGGGGCTACAATGAGCAGTTCTTC | TRBD1 | TRBV29-1 | - | TRBJ2-1
CASSSLPGQLNTEAFF | TGTGCCAGCAGCTCTCTACCGGGACAGCTGAACACTGAAGCTTTCTTT | TRBD1 | TRBV7-8 | - | TRBJ1-1
CASSWEGNQPQHF | TGTGCCAGCAGCTGGGAGGGCAATCAGCCCCAGCATTTT | - | TRBV7-9 | - | TRBJ1-5
CASSLAAGRYEQYF | TGTGCCAGCAGCTTAGCCGCGGGTCGATACGAGCAGTACTTC | - | TRBV11-2 | few | TRBJ2-7
CASSFGRGDQETQYF | TGTGCCAGCAGCTTTGGGAGGGGGGACCAAGAGACCCAGTACTTC | - | TRBV7-6 | - | TRBJ2-5
CASSVGGTGNGYTF | TGTGCCAGCAGCGTAGGGGGGACAGGGAATGGCTACACCTTC | TRBD1 | TRBV9 | once | TRBJ1-2
CASFGRGGTEAFF | TGTGCCAGTTTCGGGAGGGGCGGTACTGAAGCTTTCTTT | - | TRBV12-3/TRBV12-4 | - | TRBJ1-1
CASSPAGVKNEQFF | TGTGCCAGCTCACCTGCAGGGGTGAAGAATGAGCAGTTCTTC | - | TRBV18 | - | TRBJ2-1
CASSKQWGGLWGNQPQHF | TGTGCCAGCAGTAAACAGTGGGGGGGACTGTGGGGCAATCAGCCCCAGCATTTT | - | TRBV2 | - | TRBJ1-5
CASTLAGGPLGNEQFF | TGCGCCAGCACGCTAGCGGGAGGGCCTCTGGGGAATGAGCAGTTCTTC | TRBD2 | TRBV10-2 | - | TRBJ2-1
CASRGTGTGVSYEQYF | TGTGCCAGCAGGGGAACCGGGACAGGGGTCTCCTACGAGCAGTACTTC | TRBD1 | TRBV27 | - | TRBJ2-7
CASSSGQYQPQHF | TGTGCCAGCAGCTCGGGACAGTATCAGCCCCAGCATTTT | TRBD1 | TRBV7-9 | - | TRBJ1-5
CASTSLSGTGYGYTF | TGTGCCAGCACCTCTCTGTCCGGGACAGGCTATGGCTACACCTTC | TRBD1 | TRBV6-6 | - | TRBJ1-2
CASSVEDRLGGDGTEAFF | TGTGCCAGCAGCGTAGAGGACCGGTTAGGGGGGGACGGCACTGAAGCTTTCTTT | - | TRBV9 | few | TRBJ1-1
CASRIRQGVYGYTF | TGTGCCAGTAGGATTCGACAGGGGGTCTATGGCTACACCTTC | TRBD1 | TRBV19 | - | TRBJ1-2
CASSPRGSPLHF | TGTGCCAGCAGCCCTAGAGGATCACCCCTCCACTTT | - | TRBV27 | - | TRBJ1-6
CSGQGGQAFLDTEAFF | TGCAGCGGCCAGGGGGGACAGGCCTTCTTGGACACTGAAGCTTTCTTT | TRBD1 | TRBV29-1 | - | TRBJ1-1
CASSLRTDYGYTF | TGTGCCAGCAGCTTAAGGACAGACTATGGCTACACCTTC | - | TRBV7-2 | - | TRBJ1-2
CASSYRDTGETQYF | TGCGCCAGCAGCTACCGGGACACAGGGGAGACCCAGTACTTC | - | TRBV5-1 | - | TRBJ2-5
CATSSDSGLTDTQYF | TGTGCCACCAGCAGTGATAGCGGACTCACAGATACGCAGTATTTT | - | TRBV15 | - | TRBJ2-3
CASSEGGSNWPQHF | TGTGCCAGCAGTGAGGGAGGGTCTAATTGGCCCCAGCATTTT | - | TRBV6-1 | - | TRBJ1-5
CASSTGTGANTGELFF | TGTGCCAGTAGTACCGGGACAGGCGCGAACACCGGGGAGCTGTTTTTT | TRBD1 | TRBV19 | once | TRBJ2-2
CASSTDTLGNTEAFF | TGCGCCAGCAGCACGGACACCCTGGGGAACACTGAAGCTTTCTTT | - | TRBV5-1 | - | TRBJ1-1
CASSLGDSSYNEQFF | TGTGCCAGCAGCCTAGGGGACAGCTCCTACAATGAGCAGTTCTTC | TRBD1 | TRBV6-5 | - | TRBJ2-1
CASSFRPDRVSSGELFF | TGCGCCAGCAGCTTCCGGCCGGACAGGGTATCATCCGGGGAGCTGTTTTTT | TRBD1 | TRBV5-1 | - | TRBJ2-2
CASSFEGTGRYEQYF | TGTGCCAGCAGCTTCGAAGGGACAGGACGGTACGAGCAGTACTTC | TRBD1 | TRBV5-4 | once | TRBJ2-7
CASSLDRLFYGYTF | TGTGCCAGCAGCCTGGACAGGCTATTCTATGGCTACACCTTC | TRBD1 | TRBV28 | - | TRBJ1-2
CASSFRTGKETQYF | TGTGCCAGTAGTTTTCGGACAGGGAAAGAGACCCAGTACTTC | TRBD1 | TRBV19 | - | TRBJ2-5
CASSYSLLGDRANTEAFF | TGTGCCAGCAGTTACTCATTGCTGGGAGACAGGGCCAACACTGAAGCTTTCTTT | TRBD1 | TRBV6-2/TRBV6-3 | - | TRBJ1-1
CASSLYGDRTTEAFF | TGCGCCAGCAGCTTGTATGGGGACAGAACCACTGAAGCTTTCTTT | TRBD1 | TRBV5-1 | - | TRBJ1-1
CASGDSLYGSPLHF | TGTGCCAGCGGGGACAGCCTTTATGGGTCACCCCTCCACTTT | TRBD1 | TRBV2 | - | TRBJ1-6
CASNAVGGQNNSPLHF | TGTGCCAGCAACGCGGTGGGGGGACAGAATAATTCACCCCTCCACTTT | TRBD1 | TRBV27 | - | TRBJ1-6
CASSPVVGANTEAFF | TGTGCCAGCTCACCTGTAGTCGGAGCGAACACTGAAGCTTTCTTT | - | TRBV18 | few | TRBJ1-1
CASGRDRYNEQFF | TGTGCTAGTGGTCGGGACAGGTACAATGAGCAGTTCTTC | TRBD1 | TRBV12-5 | - | TRBJ2-1
CASREQGESYNEQFF | TGTGCCAGCAGAGAACAGGGGGAAAGCTACAATGAGCAGTTCTTC | TRBD1 | TRBV2 | - | TRBJ2-1
CATSIPGLLNQPQHF | TGTGCCACCAGCATACCGGGACTCCTGAATCAGCCCCAGCATTTT | - | TRBV15 | once | TRBJ1-5
CASSSGYEQYF | TGTGCCAGCAGTTCCGGGTACGAGCAGTACTTC | - | TRBV28 | - | TRBJ2-7
CASSLVSGGKNTEAFF | TGTGCCAGCAGCTTAGTTTCCGGGGGGAAGAACACTGAAGCTTTCTTT | - | TRBV11-2 | - | TRBJ1-1
CATSDSYGGNYNEQFF | TGTGCCACCAGTGATTCCTACGGGGGGAATTACAATGAGCAGTTCTTC | TRBD2 | TRBV24-1 | - | TRBJ2-1
CASSLGWPNYNEQFF | TGTGCCAGCAGCTTAGGTTGGCCCAACTACAATGAGCAGTTCTTC | - | TRBV7-9 | - | TRBJ2-1
CASSSGQGYWAGELFF | TGTGCCAGCAGCTCGGGACAGGGTTATTGGGCCGGGGAGCTGTTTTTT | TRBD1 | TRBV5-5 | - | TRBJ2-2
CASSFAGTGGATINEQFF | TGCGCCAGCAGCTTTGCCGGGACAGGGGGCGCGACCATCAATGAGCAGTTCTTC | TRBD1 | TRBV5-1 | - | TRBJ2-1
CASSYSQSGANVLTF | TGTGCCAGCAGTTACTCCCAATCTGGGGCCAACGTCCTGACTTTC | - | TRBV6-6 | - | TRBJ2-6
CASSIDRGTEAFF | TGTGCCAGTAGTATAGATCGGGGTACTGAAGCTTTCTTT | - | TRBV19 | - | TRBJ1-1
CATSSSGNTIYF | TGTGCCACTTCCAGCTCTGGAAACACCATATATTTT | - | TRBV2 | - | TRBJ1-3
CASSVADRWPSGNTIYF | TGTGCCAGCAGCGTAGCGGACAGGTGGCCCTCTGGAAACACCATATATTTT | TRBD1 | TRBV9 | - | TRBJ1-3
CASSFGAGNWYEQYF | TGTGCCAGCAGTTTTGGGGCGGGGAATTGGTACGAGCAGTACTTC | - | TRBV7-9 | - | TRBJ2-7
CASSEWVEGKDTQYF | TGTGCCAGCAGCGAGTGGGTGGAGGGGAAAGATACGCAGTATTTT | - | TRBV7-8 | - | TRBJ2-3